This T cell receptor (beta chain) was sequenced for a study of T cell responses to AZD1222 COVID-19 vaccine. Using immunoSEQ multiplex PCR, the repertoire was profiled, and TCRdb retains in-frame clones only, with some absent. The sample includes about 200,000 clones, around 94% seen only once; the top ten take over 1%. This CDR3 has 14 residues. V lost 1 base to trimming and J lost 8 bases, with 14 bases between them. CDR1 is SGHTA and CDR2 is FQGTGA in the germline V gene. The receptor was derived from an adult in good health. The specimen was peripheral blood, collected on day 0 of AZD1222 vaccination. The genes are TRBV7-3 and TRBJ1-2, with D possibly TRBD1 on 6 matching bases. CDR3 amino acids: CASSLRRGTRGYTF. CDR3 sequence (DNA): TGTGCCAGCAGCTTAAGGAGGGGGACGAGAGGCTACACCTTC. The full variable domain, with the rest looked up from reference TRBV7-3 and TRBJ1-2, is GAGVSQTPSNKVTEKGKYVELRCDPISGHTALYWYRQSLGQGPEFLIYFQGTGAADDSGLPNDRFFAVRPEGSVSTLKIQRTERGDSAVYLCASSLRRGTRGYTFGSGTRLTVV.